The rows below give T cell receptor beta chains drawn from one sample of a study of OX40 agonist ivuxolimab in advanced cancers. Clones were read by immunoSEQ multiplex PCR, and TCRdb kept only the in-frame ones, dropping some. The sample lists over 75,000 clones, less than 95% seen once, with 8.7% in the top ten. The material sequenced was CD4+ or CD8+ T cells sorted from blood, taken in a trial of the OX40 agonist ivuxolimab. The receptor set was obtained from an adult with an advanced solid tumor such as melanoma, head and neck, liver or kidney cancer. Both conserved end residues are part of each CDR3. Fields, in order: D gene, V gene, J gene, CDR3 length, clone size, CDR3 DNA, CDR3 protein. D genes are given only for firm matches. Not all rows give a size; the values are once, few, many and, for expanded clones, a class.

d_gene: .; v_gene: TRBV4-1; j_gene: TRBJ2-2; len: 12; abundance: .; CDR3nt: TGCGCCAGCAGCCAACTCTCCGGGGAGCTGTTTTTT; CDR3aa: CASSQLSGELFF
d_gene: TRBD1; v_gene: TRBV5-4; j_gene: TRBJ2-7; len: 15; abundance: .; CDR3nt: TGTGCCAGCAGCTTGGCCCCCGGGACAGTGACCGAGCAGTACTTC; CDR3aa: CASSLAPGTVTEQYF
d_gene: .; v_gene: TRBV28; j_gene: TRBJ2-5; len: 14; abundance: .; CDR3nt: TGTGCCAGCAATCGAGGACAGCTACAAGAGACCCAGTACTTC; CDR3aa: CASNRGQLQETQYF
d_gene: .; v_gene: TRBV27; j_gene: TRBJ2-1; len: 13; abundance: .; CDR3nt: TGTGCCAGCTGGGGGGCAAGAGAAAATGAGCAGTTCTTC; CDR3aa: CASWGARENEQFF
d_gene: TRBD1; v_gene: TRBV6-6; j_gene: TRBJ1-4; len: 14; abundance: few; CDR3nt: TGTGCCAGCAGCCCCGACAGGGGAGTTGAAAAACTGTTTTTT; CDR3aa: CASSPDRGVEKLFF
d_gene: TRBD1; v_gene: TRBV12-5; j_gene: TRBJ2-5; len: 16; abundance: .; CDR3nt: TGTGCTAGTGGGGTGGGACAGGGGTGGCACCAAGAGACCCAGTACTTC; CDR3aa: CASGVGQGWHQETQYF
d_gene: TRBD2; v_gene: TRBV28; j_gene: TRBJ2-7; len: 15; abundance: .; CDR3nt: TGTGCCAGCAGTTTCCTCGGCGGGAGGGCCTACGAGCAGTACTTC; CDR3aa: CASSFLGGRAYEQYF
d_gene: TRBD2; v_gene: TRBV7-9; j_gene: TRBJ2-1; len: 14; abundance: .; CDR3nt: TGTGCCAGCAGCCCCCCTAGCGGGAGCCATGAGCAGTTCTTC; CDR3aa: CASSPPSGSHEQFF
d_gene: TRBD2; v_gene: TRBV7-2; j_gene: TRBJ2-1; len: 15; abundance: .; CDR3nt: TGTGCCAGCAGCTTATGGTGGCGGGAGGGTGGCGAGCAGTTCTTC; CDR3aa: CASSLWWREGGEQFF
d_gene: .; v_gene: TRBV2; j_gene: TRBJ1-1; len: 14; abundance: once; CDR3nt: TGTGCCAGCAGTGAATTGGCAGGGAACACTGAAGCTTTCTTT; CDR3aa: CASSELAGNTEAFF
d_gene: TRBD1; v_gene: TRBV27; j_gene: TRBJ1-1; len: 13; abundance: .; CDR3nt: TGTGCCAGCAGATCGACAGGGGTCACTGAAGCTTTCTTT; CDR3aa: CASRSTGVTEAFF
d_gene: .; v_gene: TRBV30; j_gene: TRBJ2-2; len: 12; abundance: .; CDR3nt: TGTGCCTGGGGAGGGGTGACCGGGGAGCTGTTTTTT; CDR3aa: CAWGGVTGELFF
d_gene: .; v_gene: TRBV6-5; j_gene: TRBJ2-3; len: 14; abundance: .; CDR3nt: TGTGCCAGCAGTTTATCTCATGCGGCAGATACGCAGTATTTT; CDR3aa: CASSLSHAADTQYF
d_gene: TRBD1; v_gene: TRBV7-9; j_gene: TRBJ1-1; len: 13; abundance: .; CDR3nt: TGTGCCAGCAGCTTAGTACAGGGGGCTGAAGCTTTCTTT; CDR3aa: CASSLVQGAEAFF
d_gene: .; v_gene: TRBV4-1; j_gene: TRBJ2-7; len: 13; abundance: .; CDR3nt: TGCGCCAGCAGTTACAAAGATTCCTACGAGCAGTACTTC; CDR3aa: CASSYKDSYEQYF
d_gene: .; v_gene: TRBV15; j_gene: TRBJ2-2; len: 14; abundance: .; CDR3nt: TGTGCCACCAGCACCAGATTACCCGACCGGGAGCTGTTTTTT; CDR3aa: CATSTRLPDRELFF
d_gene: TRBD2; v_gene: TRBV4-2; j_gene: TRBJ2-3; len: 16; abundance: .; CDR3nt: TGTGCCAGCAGCCAAACAAGCGGGGGCTTGTCGGATACGCAGTATTTT; CDR3aa: CASSQTSGGLSDTQYF
d_gene: TRBD1; v_gene: TRBV9; j_gene: TRBJ1-2; len: 14; abundance: .; CDR3nt: TGTGCCAGCAGCTCGGGACAGGGGAACTATGGCTACACCTTC; CDR3aa: CASSSGQGNYGYTF
d_gene: .; v_gene: TRBV20-1; j_gene: TRBJ2-1; len: 11; abundance: .; CDR3nt: TGCAGTGCTTTGAAGTACAATGAGCAGTTCTTC; CDR3aa: CSALKYNEQFF
d_gene: TRBD2; v_gene: TRBV7-3; j_gene: TRBJ2-1; len: 22; abundance: .; CDR3nt: TGTGCCAGCAGCTTAACGGAGTGGAAGGGGACTAGCGGGAAAAGCTCCTACAATGAGCAGTTCTTC; CDR3aa: CASSLTEWKGTSGKSSYNEQFF
d_gene: .; v_gene: TRBV28; j_gene: TRBJ2-2; len: 13; abundance: .; CDR3nt: TGTGCCAGCAGTTTCAGGGAATCCGGGGAGCTGTTTTTT; CDR3aa: CASSFRESGELFF
d_gene: .; v_gene: TRBV7-9; j_gene: TRBJ1-1; len: 13; abundance: .; CDR3nt: TGTGCCAGCAGCTTGAGGGGGAACACTGAAGCTTTCTTT; CDR3aa: CASSLRGNTEAFF